This section outlines one TCR beta chain sequence together with its context. Its antigen is unidentified. This sample is part of a study of cytotoxic CD8 clonotypes in ibrutinib-treated CLL. Study-level results: Public clonotypes were seen rarely and were contracted or stable on treatment. Circulating CD8+ T-cell counts were tracked by baseline clonality, which exceeded that of age-matched healthy donors. Clonality increased with ibrutinib response but returned toward baseline at progression.

The method was immunoSEQ multiplex PCR; TCRdb's version includes in-frame clones alone and lacks a portion of them. The sample carries hundreds of thousands of clones, about 75% recorded once. PBMCs that had been cryopreserved were the source of roughly 2 micrograms of genomic DNA for TCR beta libraries. This sequence was found in a human donor with chronic lymphocytic leukemia. The input for sequencing was PBMCs, taken after 12 months of ibrutinib treatment.

The CDR3 sequence: CASSLAGTSSSYEQYF. The CDR3 region has the DNA TGCGCCAGCAGCTTGGCCGGGACATCTAGCTCCTACGAGCAGTACTTC. The genes are TRBV5-1 and TRBJ2-7, with D possibly matching TRBD1 (6 bases). This CDR3 has 16 residues. Per the germline V gene, CDR1 is SGHRS and CDR2 is YFSETQ. V lost 0 bases to trimming and J lost 0 bases, with 13 bases between them. Based on the CDR3 plus reference TRBV5-1 and TRBJ2-7, the full variable domain is KAGVTQTPRYLIKTRGQQVTLSCSPISGHRSVSWYQQTPGQGLQFLFEYFSETQRNKGNFPGRFSGRQFSNSRSEMNVSTLELGDSALYLCASSLAGTSSSYEQYFGPGTRLTVT.